Presented here are 21 T cell receptor beta chains from one specimen sequenced in a study of T cell changes during pregnancy in multiple sclerosis. TCRdb's copy holds only in-frame clones and misses some; the assay was immunoSEQ multiplex PCR. The sample records 24,000 or so clones, around nine tenths being singletons. The material was CD8+ T cells from peripheral blood mononuclear cells, obtained in the first trimester of pregnancy. These receptors were collected from a female donor in good health, enrolled as a control in a pregnancy study.

The V call is TRBV28, the J call TRBJ1-2; 11 nucleotides align to TRBD1. CDR3 length: 18 residues. Looked up from germline, CDR1 is MDHEN and CDR2 is SYDVKM. The ends lost 4 bases at V and 1 base at J; junction bases unmatched: 11. CDR3 bases: TGTGCCAGCAGTTCACAGGGACAGGGGGTCCACAATAACTATGGCTACACCTTC. This translates into CASSSQGQGVHNNYGYTF.

This clone has a handful of counts. CDR3 in DNA: TGTGCCACCAGCAGTCAGGCAGACACCGGGGAGCTGTTTTTT. Protein sequence: CATSSQADTGELFF. The rearrangement links TRBV15 to TRBJ2-2; D gene uncertain. The CDR3 extends over 14 amino acids. Trimming cost V 3 bases and J 3 bases, with 8 bases left between them. CDR1 is LNHNV and CDR2 is YYDKDF in the germline V gene (reference sequence).

This chain connects TRBV7-9 to TRBJ2-3; 7 bases map to TRBD2. The CDR3 has 16 amino acids. Looked up from germline, CDR1 is SEHNR and CDR2 is FQNEAQ (reference sequence). Trimming took 5 bases from V and 0 from J; bases not matched to a gene: 8. CDR3 coding DNA: TGTGCCAGCAGCAGAGACCGGGACTATAGCACAGATACGCAGTATTTT. Encoded protein: CASSRDRDYSTDTQYF.

The rearrangement joins TRBV5-6 to TRBJ1-2; 7 nucleotides agree with TRBD1. There are 13 residues in the CDR3. In germline, CDR1 is SGHDT, CDR2 YYEEEE. V shed 4 bases and J 4 bases; nucleotides not matched to a gene: 4. The CDR3 region has the DNA TGTGCCAGCAGCACCCAGGGGGGCTATGGCTACACCTTC. Translated: CASSTQGGYGYTF.

The chain is built from TRBV7-2 and TRBJ2-1; D possibly corresponds to TRBD2 (6 bases). This CDR3 has 13 residues. The V and J ends lost 8 bases and 0 bases respectively, with 8 bases between them. CDR1 and CDR2 from the germline V gene are SGHTA and FQGNSA. The CDR3 loop reads CASAGSSYNEQFF. The CDR3 bases are TGTGCCAGCGCGGGGAGCTCCTACAATGAGCAGTTCTTC.

This clone turned up a few times. The CDR3 here is CASSFGTGTGGNEQYF. Here the CDR3 DNA reads TGTGCCAGCAGTTTTGGCACCGGGACAGGGGGGAACGAGCAGTACTTC. The V call is TRBV28, the J call TRBJ2-7, with TRBD1 matching 11 bases. This CDR3 comprises 16 residues. V was clipped by 3 bases and J by 5 bases; unmatched bases: 9. Germline loops: CDR1 MDHEN, CDR2 SYDVKM.

The V gene is TRBV5-7, the J gene TRBJ2-1; TRBD1 aligns across 7 bases. TRBV5-7 is an open reading frame, and its role is uncertain. The CDR3 extends over 17 amino acids. The V gene end was trimmed by 4 bases and the J gene end by 4 bases; junction bases not matched to a gene: 14. The CDR3 loop is CASSQAQGERIYNEQFF. The CDR3, as DNA: TGTGCCAGCAGCCAAGCCCAGGGGGAGAGAATTTACAATGAGCAGTTCTTC.

V is TRBV5-4 and J is TRBJ2-3; a possible D gene is TRBD2 (6 bases). Between the trimmed V and J ends, which lost 4 bases and 4 bases, there was a span of 25 bases. The V gene's germline CDR1 is SGHNT and CDR2 YYREEE (reference sequence). The CDR3 has 18 residues. CDR3 residues: CASSGGDLDGIFSDTQYF. DNA for the CDR3: TGTGCCAGCAGCGGAGGGGACTTGGACGGGATATTTTCAGATACGCAGTATTTT.

This clone was detected once. The V gene is TRBV15, the J gene TRBJ2-2; TRBD1 is a possible D gene (5 bases). The V end lost 5 bases, the J end lost 7 bases, and 11 bases lay between the germline ends. This CDR3 spans 13 amino acids. Germline values: CDR1 LNHNV, CDR2 YYDKDF (reference sequence). CDR3 sequence: CATSDQGGGELFF. CDR3 in DNA: TGTGCCACCAGCGACCAGGGCGGCGGGGAGCTGTTTTTT.

The chain employs TRBV7-9 and TRBJ2-5; weak D call: TRBD2 (6 bases). Trimming removed 1 base at V and 5 bases at J, with 11 bases between. Germline V gives CDR1 SEHNR, CDR2 FQNEAQ (reference sequence). This CDR3 has 14 amino acids. CDR3 DNA: TGTGCCAGCAGCTTAGTAGCGGAGAGGGAGACCCAGTACTTC. Translating gives CASSLVAERETQYF.

The chain joins TRBV5-8 to TRBJ1-1, with D hard to call. The CDR3 extends over 16 amino acids. Germline CDR1 is SGHTS and CDR2 is YDEGEE. V dropped 0 bases and J dropped 7 bases, with 19 bases sitting between them. In nucleotides, the CDR3 is TGTGCCAGCAGCTTGGAGTTCGGCCCAGCGGATTATGAAGCTTTCTTT. Translation: CASSLEFGPADYEAFF. The complete variable domain, with remaining parts taken from reference TRBV5-8 and TRBJ1-1, reads EAGVTQSPTHLIKTRGQQATLRCSPISGHTSVYWYQQALGLGLQFLLWYDEGEERNRGNFPPRFSGRQFPNYSSELNVNALELEDSALYLCASSLEFGPADYEAFFGQGTRLTVV.

The V and J genes are TRBV27 and TRBJ2-7, with a weak D call TRBD1 (6 bases). The length of the CDR3 is 14 residues. The germline V gene encodes CDR1 MNHEY and CDR2 SMNVEV (reference sequence). The V gene lost 6 bases and the J gene lost 6 bases, with 18 bases spanning the gap. In DNA form, the CDR3 reads TGTGCCAGCAGCACACCAGGGGCTAGCCGCGAGCAGTACTTC. Its protein product is CASSTPGASREQYF.

This rearrangement joins TRBV19 to TRBJ1-2; D uncertain. Germline assignment: CDR1 LNHDA and CDR2 SQIVND (reference sequence). The CDR3 is made up of 17 amino acids. Trimming left V 2 bases short and J 0 bases short, with 16 bases between. The CDR3 is CASSISGRTQANYGYTF. The CDR3 DNA reads as TGTGCCAGTAGTATAAGCGGCCGAACTCAAGCTAACTATGGCTACACCTTC.

The J gene is TRBJ2-7, the V gene TRBV4-3, with a possible D match to TRBD2 (6 bases). Trimming pared 4 bases from V and 2 bases from J, leaving 12 bases between. Germline V CDR1 and CDR2: LGHNA, YSLEER. This CDR3 contains 14 residues. The CDR3 region is CASSRTGGTYEQYF. In DNA, the CDR3 is TGCGCCAGCAGCCGGACCGGGGGAACCTACGAGCAGTACTTC.

CDR3 loop: CSVSGDSNKRNEQFF. CDR3 in DNA: TGCAGCGTTTCCGGGGACTCTAACAAAAGGAATGAGCAGTTCTTC. This chain connects TRBV29-1 to TRBJ2-1; weak D call: TRBD2 (6 bases). This CDR3 is built from 15 residues. V was cut by 5 bases and J by 7 bases, with 21 bases left in between. Germline V gene data show CDR1 as SQVTM and CDR2 as ANQGSEA.

The rearrangement links TRBV10-3 to TRBJ2-1, with D tentatively TRBD1 (6 bases). The CDR3 spans 17 residues. V lost 2 bases, J lost 0 bases, and 14 bases lay in between. From germline, CDR1 is ENHRY and CDR2 SYGVKD. The DNA of the CDR3 is TGTGCCATCAGTGAGGTTTGGCAGGGGAGCTCCTACAATGAGCAGTTCTTC. It translates to CAISEVWQGSSYNEQFF.

The gene calls are TRBV7-9 and TRBJ2-1, with a tentative D call TRBD1 (6 bases). CDR1 SEHNR and CDR2 FQNEAQ come from the germline V gene (reference sequence). CDR3 length: 15 amino acids. Between the trimmed V and J ends, which lost 1 base and 2 bases, there was a span of 9 bases. The CDR3 nucleotides read TGTGCCAGCAGCTTAGTACAGGGAACCTACAATGAGCAGTTCTTC. It yields the protein CASSLVQGTYNEQFF. Together with reference TRBV7-9 and TRBJ2-1, the CDR3 gives the full variable domain: DTGVSQNPRHKITKRGQNVTFRCDPISEHNRLYWYRQTLGQGPEFLTYFQNEAQLEKSRLLSDRFSAERPKGSFSTLEIQRTEQGDSAMYLCASSLVQGTYNEQFFGPGTRLTVL.

This chain uses TRBV6-5 with TRBJ2-1; D not certain. This CDR3 is built from 13 residues. The germline gives CDR1 MNHEY, CDR2 SVGAGI. Trimming cost V 5 bases and J 9 bases, with 14 bases left between them. The CDR3 nucleotides read TGTGCCAGCAGTGCTACTTGGTACGGTGAGCAGTTCTTC. Translating gives CASSATWYGEQFF.

The chain employs TRBV6-6 and TRBJ2-1; 8 bases are shared with TRBD2. The CDR3 is 16 amino acids. The germline V gene has CDR1 MNHNY and CDR2 SVGAGI (reference sequence). V gave up 3 bases and J gave up 2 bases; unmatched junction bases: 6. CDR3 sequence: CASSYSGGATYNEQFF. CDR3 DNA sequence: TGTGCCAGCAGTTATTCCGGGGGGGCGACCTACAATGAGCAGTTCTTC.

This chain connects TRBV7-9 to TRBJ1-3, with 8 positions matching TRBD1. The CDR3 is made up of 17 amino acids. J was trimmed by 1 base and V by 4 bases; bases with no gene match: 9. The V gene's germline CDR1 is SEHNR and CDR2 FQNEAQ (reference sequence). DNA of the CDR3: TGTGCCAGCAGCTCCTCGGACAGGGAAGTTTCTGGAAACACCATATATTTT. Amino acids: CASSSSDREVSGNTIYF.

The chain uses TRBV25-1 and TRBJ2-7, with a possible D match to TRBD1 (5 bases). CDR1 is MGHDK and CDR2 is SYGVNS in the germline V gene. The CDR3 is 13 residues long. V lost 3 bases and J lost 5, with 11 bases in between. The DNA for the CDR3 is TGTGCCAGCAGTGAGCGTGGGGCGAACGAGCAGTACTTC. Its translation is CASSERGANEQYF.